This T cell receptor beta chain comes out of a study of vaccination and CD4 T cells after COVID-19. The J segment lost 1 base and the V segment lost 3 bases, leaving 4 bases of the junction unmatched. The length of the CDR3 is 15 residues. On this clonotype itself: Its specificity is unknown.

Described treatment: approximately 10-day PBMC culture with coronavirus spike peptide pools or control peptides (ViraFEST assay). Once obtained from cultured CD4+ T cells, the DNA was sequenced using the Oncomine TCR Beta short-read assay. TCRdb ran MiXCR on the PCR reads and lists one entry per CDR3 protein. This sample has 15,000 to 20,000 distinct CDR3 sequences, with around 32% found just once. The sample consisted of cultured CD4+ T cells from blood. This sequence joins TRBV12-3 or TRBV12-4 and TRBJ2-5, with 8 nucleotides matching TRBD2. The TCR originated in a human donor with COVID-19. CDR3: CASSLARGVQETQYF. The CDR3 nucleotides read TGTGCCAGCAGTTTGGCGCGGGGGGTCCAAGAGACCCAGTACTTC.